A single T cell receptor beta chain is shown here with its context. Germline-derived CDR1 and CDR2 are SEHNR and FQNEAQ (reference sequence). This CDR3 spans 14 amino acids. The germline V and J ends were trimmed by 3 bases and 3 bases, with 12 bases remaining between them. The data derive from a study of CD8 T cells in Susac syndrome. Random hexamers were used to reverse transcribe roughly 0.45 to 1 ug of RNA. TCRdb re-called the immunoSEQ multiplex PCR reads through MiXCR, storing one row per CDR3 protein. The data show about 300,000 distinct CDR3 sequences, with roughly 85% seen just once and around 0.22% held by the top ten.

V gene TRBV7-9 combines with J gene TRBJ2-7, with a weak D call TRBD1 (6 bases). Sequences were obtained from CD8+ T cells from PBMCs. This TCR was recovered from a human donor with multiple sclerosis. The CDR3, as DNA: TGTGCCAGCAGCTTCGAGGACAGATTCTACGAGCAGTACTTC. As protein: CASSFEDRFYEQYF.